A single sample gave rise to the 28 T cell receptor beta chains below, sequenced in a study of OX40 agonist ivuxolimab in advanced cancers. Some clones are missing from TCRdb's copy, which holds only in-frame ones; the method was immunoSEQ multiplex PCR. The sample has 50,000 to 85,000 clones, about nine tenths seen once. This material consisted of CD4+ or CD8+ T cells sorted from blood, taken in a trial of the OX40 agonist ivuxolimab. The receptors were sampled from an adult with an advanced solid tumor such as melanoma, head and neck, liver or kidney cancer.

As for this clone: Mismatch with germline at one junction end may stem from a read error. The rearrangement uses TRBV28 and TRBJ1-2, with 9 bases fitting TRBD1. This CDR3 region has 13 residues. CDR1 MDHEN and CDR2 SYDVKM come from the germline V gene. The CDR3 protein is CVTSRGQGTGGTF. CDR3 in DNA: TGCGTAACAAGTAGGGGACAGGGAACAGGCGGCACCTTC.

The rearrangement uses TRBV19 and TRBJ2-2; a possible D gene is TRBD1 (6 bases). The CDR3 loop spans 14 amino acids. V dropped 2 bases and J dropped 4 bases, with 8 bases sitting between them. Germline V gene sequence: CDR1 LNHDA, CDR2 SQIVND (reference sequence). CDR3: CASSITGSTGELFF. The CDR3 region has the DNA TGTGCCAGTAGTATAACAGGGAGCACCGGGGAGCTGTTTTTT.

The CDR3 bases are TGCGCCAGCAGCCTGTCGACCAAATCGAACACTGAAGCTTTCTTT. Its protein product is CASSLSTKSNTEAFF. The V and J genes are TRBV5-1 and TRBJ1-1; D call uncertain. Germline-derived CDR1 and CDR2 are SGHRS and YFSETQ. V dropped 4 bases and J dropped 1 base, with 14 bases sitting between them. This CDR3 has 15 amino acids.

V and J are TRBV5-1 and TRBJ2-5, with 13 nucleotides matching TRBD2. CDR1 is SGHRS, CDR2 YFSETQ, per germline. The V and J ends lost 5 bases and 1 base, in that order; junction bases with no gene match: 2. The CDR3 runs to 15 residues. For the CDR3, the DNA is TGCGCCAGCAGAGGGACTAGCGGGATCCAAGAGACCCAGTACTTC. This codes for CASRGTSGIQETQYF.

The chain joins TRBV15 to TRBJ2-2, with 10 bases identical to TRBD1. Germline loops: CDR1 LNHNV, CDR2 YYDKDF (reference sequence). Trimming at V came to 8 bases and at J to 6 bases, leaving 3 bases not matched to a gene. This CDR3 region has 13 residues. The CDR3 nucleotides are TGTGCCACCGACAGGGGGCAGCCCGGGGAGCTGTTTTTT. Translated, it gives CATDRGQPGELFF.

This chain connects TRBV5-4 to TRBJ2-7; 7 bases map to TRBD2. Per germline, CDR1 SGHNT and CDR2 YYREEE (reference sequence). V lost 1 base and J lost 1; bases outside the gene matches: 5. The CDR3 runs 15 residues. For the CDR3, the DNA is TGTGCCAGCAGCTTGTCGCAGGGAGGGTCCTACGAGCAGTACTTC. Translating it yields CASSLSQGGSYEQYF.

The J gene is TRBJ2-1, the V gene TRBV28; 10 bases line up with TRBD2. Germline V gene sequence: CDR1 MDHEN, CDR2 SYDVKM. Germline trimming cut 2 bases from V and 6 bases from J; bases unmatched to any gene: 13. The CDR3 is 18 residues long. The CDR3 sequence: CASSLKILAGQLSNEQFF. The CDR3 DNA reads TGTGCCAGCAGTTTAAAAATACTAGCGGGGCAGTTAAGCAATGAGCAGTTCTTC.

The rearrangement joins TRBV4-3 to TRBJ2-1, with TRBD2 matching 8 bases. V shed 0 bases and J 6 bases; nucleotides not matched to a gene: 13. The germline V gene encodes CDR1 LGHNA and CDR2 YSLEER. The CDR3 extends over 18 amino acids. CDR3 coding DNA: TGCGCCAGCAGCCAAGACCCCCGGGGAGCGGGAGTTGTCAATGAGCAGTTCTTC. Protein product: CASSQDPRGAGVVNEQFF.

This sequence joins TRBV21-1 and TRBJ1-3. TRBV21-1 is a pseudogene. This CDR3 spans 12 amino acids. Here the CDR3 reads CASPSSGNTIYF. DNA of the CDR3: TGTGCCAGCCCGAGCTCTGGAAACACCATATATTTT.

The chain links TRBV4-2 to TRBJ1-1, with 7 nucleotides matching TRBD1. V lost 4 bases to trimming and J lost 3 bases; unmatched junction nucleotides: 8. There are 15 residues in the CDR3. The germline CDR1 and CDR2 sequences are LGHNA and YNFKEQ. CDR3 sequence reads: CASSPPGGGHTEAFF. DNA for the CDR3: TGTGCCAGCAGCCCACCAGGGGGAGGGCACACTGAAGCTTTCTTT.

V usage is TRBV10-3 and J usage is TRBJ1-6; D remains unclear. V lost 6 bases and J lost 5, with 8 bases in between. This CDR3 has 13 amino acids. The germline V gene has CDR1 ENHRY and CDR2 SYGVKD. In DNA, the CDR3 is TGTGCCATCAGGATGGAGAATAATTCACCCCTCCACTTT. Amino acid sequence: CAIRMENNSPLHF.

CDR3 amino acids: CASTSGGATYEQYF. Written as DNA, the CDR3 is TGTGCCAGCACTAGCGGGGGGGCCACCTACGAGCAGTACTTC. This rearrangement joins TRBV7-8 to TRBJ2-7, with 12 bases identical to TRBD2. This CDR3 is 14 amino acids long. The trim removed 7 bases at V and 2 bases at J, leaving 3 bases unmatched. Germline V CDR1 and CDR2: SGHVS, FQNEAQ. The variable domain in full, completed from reference TRBV7-8 and TRBJ2-7, reads GAGVSQSPRYKVAKRGQDVALRCDPISGHVSLFWYQQALGQGPEFLTYFQNEAQLDKSGLPSDRFFAERPEGSVSTLKIQRTQQEDSAVYLCASTSGGATYEQYFGPGTRLTVT.

The CDR3 is CASSLGSYGYTF. The CDR3 bases are TGTGCCAGCAGCTTAGGGTCCTATGGCTACACCTTC. The V call is TRBV11-2, the J call TRBJ1-2; no clear D gene. The V and J ends lost 1 base and 4 bases respectively, with 4 bases between them. The CDR3 has 12 residues. Germline V CDR1 and CDR2: SGHAT, FQNNGV.

This CDR3 is CASSPGVDTQYF. CDR3 in DNA: TGTGCCAGCAGCCCCGGGGTAGATACGCAGTATTTT. V and J are TRBV7-9 and TRBJ2-3, with a weak D call TRBD2 (5 bases). Deletions cut 5 bases from V and 5 bases from J, with 8 bases between. CDR3 length equals 12 residues. Germline loops: CDR1 SEHNR, CDR2 FQNEAQ (reference sequence).

The rearrangement joins TRBV28 to TRBJ2-1; D may be TRBD1 (5 bases). The CDR3 has 18 amino acids. CDR1 and CDR2 from the germline V gene are MDHEN and SYDVKM. V was cut by 10 bases and J by 0 bases, with 25 bases left in between. CDR3 DNA: TGTGCCACCATTACAATAGCCAGGGAAAGGTTCTCCTACAATGAGCAGTTCTTC. The encoded protein is CATITIARERFSYNEQFF.

V usage is TRBV9 and J usage is TRBJ2-1, with 10 bases lining up with TRBD2. V was pared by 3 bases and J by 6 bases, with 3 bases of the junction left unmatched. Germline CDR1 is SGDLS and CDR2 is YYNGEE. The CDR3 is 14 residues long. CDR3 nucleotide sequence: TGTGCCAGCAGCGGGACTAGCGGAGTCAATGAGCAGTTCTTC. Residues: CASSGTSGVNEQFF. The full variable domain, in which reference TRBV9 and TRBJ2-1 provide the parts outside the CDR3, is DSGVTQTPKHLITATGQRVTLRCSPRSGDLSVYWYQQSLDQGLQFLIQYYNGEERAKGNILERFSAQQFPDLHSELNLSSLELGDSALYFCASSGTSGVNEQFFGPGTRLTVL.

The rearrangement links TRBV6-5 to TRBJ1-2, with D unresolved. CDR1 is MNHEY and CDR2 is SVGAGI in the germline V gene. V was shortened by 5 bases and J by 8 bases, with 21 bases between the two germline ends. This CDR3 is 15 amino acids long. DNA for the CDR3: TGTGCCAGCAGTAAGGTGTTTACCACTACGGAGGGCTACACCTTC. Translation gives CASSKVFTTTEGYTF.

The chain employs TRBV27 and TRBJ2-3; 9 nucleotides match TRBD1. The V gene's germline CDR1 is MNHEY and CDR2 SMNVEV (reference sequence). V was clipped by 5 bases and J by 4 bases; unmatched bases: 13. The CDR3 totals 17 residues. The CDR3, as DNA: TGTGCCAGCAGTCCGGGACAGGGCGTAATGTTATCAGATACGCAGTATTTT. It is translated as CASSPGQGVMLSDTQYF.

The CDR3 DNA reads TGTGCCAGCAGCGATGACAGGGGTTCCTATAATTCACCCCTCCACTTT. This sequence encodes CASSDDRGSYNSPLHF. This chain uses TRBV7-9 with TRBJ1-6; 8 bases are a match to TRBD1. V trimming: 5 bases; J trimming: 1 base; junction bases outside the gene matches: 4. In germline, CDR1 is SEHNR, CDR2 FQNEAQ (reference sequence). This CDR3 region has 16 residues.

The chain uses TRBV27 and TRBJ1-5, with D hard to call. Trimming removed 2 bases from V and 2 bases from J, with 4 bases in between. Germline V gives CDR1 MNHEY, CDR2 SMNVEV (reference sequence). The CDR3 has 13 residues. The CDR3 nucleotides are TGTGCCAGCAGTTTAAGGGGCAATCAGCCCCAGCATTTT. This translates into CASSLRGNQPQHF.

The rearrangement links TRBV6-1 to TRBJ1-5, with D perhaps TRBD1 (5 bases). The CDR3 runs 15 residues. Germline values: CDR1 MNHNS, CDR2 SASEGT. Trimming removed 5 bases at V and 0 bases at J, with 11 bases between. The CDR3 loop reads CASSFSGDSNQPQHF. The CDR3, as DNA: TGTGCCAGCAGTTTTTCGGGGGATAGCAATCAGCCCCAGCATTTT.

The chain recombines TRBV11-2 with TRBJ1-5; D call uncertain. CDR3 length: 15 residues. Germline CDR1 SGHAT, CDR2 FQNNGV. V lost 0 bases to trimming and J lost 0 bases, with 6 bases between them. The CDR3 is CASSLDIDSNQPQHF. The CDR3 DNA follows: TGTGCCAGCAGCTTAGACATAGATAGCAATCAGCCCCAGCATTTT.

CDR3 sequence: CASSEDRGTEAFF. The CDR3 DNA reads as TGTGCCAGTAGTGAGGACAGGGGGACTGAAGCTTTCTTT. This chain connects TRBV19 to TRBJ1-1, with 10 bases lining up with TRBD1. The CDR3 has 13 amino acids. Germline V lookup: CDR1 LNHDA, CDR2 SQIVND (reference sequence). V lost 5 bases, J lost 5 bases, and 2 bases stayed unmatched. The full variable domain, with the rest looked up from reference TRBV19 and TRBJ1-1, is DGGITQSPKYLFRKEGQNVTLSCEQNLNHDAMYWYRQDPGQGLRLIYYSQIVNDFQKGDIAEGYSVSREKKESFPLTVTSAQKNPTAFYLCASSEDRGTEAFFGQGTRLTVV.

The rearrangement joins TRBV27 to TRBJ1-3, with D possibly TRBD1 on 5 matching bases. Germline V gives CDR1 MNHEY, CDR2 SMNVEV (reference sequence). V was pared by 2 bases and J by 3 bases, with 8 bases between. The CDR3 sequence is 14 residues long. In DNA form, the CDR3 reads TGTGCCAGCAGTTTAATAGGGGTTGGAAACACCATATATTTT. This sequence encodes CASSLIGVGNTIYF.

The V call is TRBV10-3, the J call TRBJ1-5; weak D call: TRBD1 (6 bases). The germline CDR1 and CDR2 sequences are ENHRY and SYGVKD. V lost 0 bases to trimming and J lost 5 bases, with 8 bases between them. This CDR3 region has 14 residues. CDR3 nucleotides: TGTGCCATCAGTGAGTCAGGGGGTGATCAGCCCCAGCATTTT. Residues: CAISESGGDQPQHF.

The chain recombines TRBV10-2 with TRBJ1-4; perhaps TRBD1 as D (5 bases). V lost 6 bases to trimming and J lost 1 base, with 15 bases between them. This CDR3 has 16 residues. CDR1 is WSHSY and CDR2 is SAAADI in the germline V gene. CDR3 in DNA: TGCGCCAGCAGACTGACGGCGGGGGTAACTAATGAAAAACTGTTTTTT. This encodes CASRLTAGVTNEKLFF.

This clone occurred once. V gene TRBV30 combines with J gene TRBJ1-4, with D maybe TRBD1 (6 bases). Germline CDR1 reads GTSNPN; CDR2 reads SVGIG (reference sequence). Trimming stripped 1 base from V and 8 bases from J, with 11 bases between. The CDR3 is 13 residues long. The CDR3 loop is CAWSAQGREKLFF. CDR3 DNA sequence: TGTGCCTGGAGTGCGCAGGGGAGAGAAAAACTGTTTTTT.

The rearrangement links TRBV5-8 to TRBJ2-3; D unresolved. V was pared by 4 bases and J by 0 bases, with 9 bases between. The germline gives CDR1 SGHTS, CDR2 YDEGEE. The CDR3 length is 14 residues. DNA of the CDR3: TGTGCCAGCAGCGATTCAACTAGCACAGATACGCAGTATTTT. It codes for CASSDSTSTDTQYF.